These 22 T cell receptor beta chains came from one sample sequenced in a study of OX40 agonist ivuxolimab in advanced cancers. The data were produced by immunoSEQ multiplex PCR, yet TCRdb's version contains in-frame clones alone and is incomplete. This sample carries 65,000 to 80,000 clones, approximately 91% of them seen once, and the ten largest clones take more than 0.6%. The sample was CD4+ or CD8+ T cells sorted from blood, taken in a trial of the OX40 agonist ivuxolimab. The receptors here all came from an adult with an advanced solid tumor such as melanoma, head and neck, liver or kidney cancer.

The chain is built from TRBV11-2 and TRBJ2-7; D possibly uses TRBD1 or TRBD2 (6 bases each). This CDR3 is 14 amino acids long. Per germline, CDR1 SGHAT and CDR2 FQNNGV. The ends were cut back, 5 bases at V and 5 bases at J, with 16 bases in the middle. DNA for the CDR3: TGTGCCAGCAGCCCCTGGGGGGCAACTGACGAGCAGTACTTC. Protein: CASSPWGATDEQYF.

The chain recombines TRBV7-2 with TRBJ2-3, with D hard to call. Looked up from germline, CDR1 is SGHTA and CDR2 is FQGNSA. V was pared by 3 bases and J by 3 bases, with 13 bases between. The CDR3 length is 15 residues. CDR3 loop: CASSFANQRTDTQYF. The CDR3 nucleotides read TGTGCCAGCAGCTTCGCAAATCAGAGGACAGATACGCAGTATTTT.

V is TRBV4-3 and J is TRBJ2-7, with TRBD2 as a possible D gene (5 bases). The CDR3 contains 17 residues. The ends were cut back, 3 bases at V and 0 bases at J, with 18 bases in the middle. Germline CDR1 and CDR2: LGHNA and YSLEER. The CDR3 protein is CASSQELKYGSSYEQYF. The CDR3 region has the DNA TGCGCCAGCAGCCAGGAATTAAAATATGGGAGCTCCTACGAGCAGTACTTC.

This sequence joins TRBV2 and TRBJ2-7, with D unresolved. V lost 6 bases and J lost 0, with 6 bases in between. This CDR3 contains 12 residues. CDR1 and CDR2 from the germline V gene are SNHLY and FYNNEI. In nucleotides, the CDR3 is TGTGCCAGCAGCGCCAGCTCCTACGAGCAGTACTTC. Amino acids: CASSASSYEQYF.

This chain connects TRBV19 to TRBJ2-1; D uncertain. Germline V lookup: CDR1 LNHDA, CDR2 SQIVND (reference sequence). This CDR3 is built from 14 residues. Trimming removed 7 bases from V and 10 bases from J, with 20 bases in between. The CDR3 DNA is TGTGCCAGTAAGGTCCTGGCCGGGCAAAGCGAGCAGTTCTTC. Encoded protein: CASKVLAGQSEQFF. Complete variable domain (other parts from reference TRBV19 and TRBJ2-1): DGGITQSPKYLFRKEGQNVTLSCEQNLNHDAMYWYRQDPGQGLRLIYYSQIVNDFQKGDIAEGYSVSREKKESFPLTVTSAQKNPTAFYLCASKVLAGQSEQFFGPGTRLTVL.

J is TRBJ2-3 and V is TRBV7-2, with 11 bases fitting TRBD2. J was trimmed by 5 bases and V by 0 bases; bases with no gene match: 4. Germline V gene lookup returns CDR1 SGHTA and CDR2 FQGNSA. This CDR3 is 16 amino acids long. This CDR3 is CASSLALAGGGDTQYF. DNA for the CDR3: TGTGCCAGCAGCTTAGCCCTAGCGGGAGGAGGAGATACGCAGTATTTT.

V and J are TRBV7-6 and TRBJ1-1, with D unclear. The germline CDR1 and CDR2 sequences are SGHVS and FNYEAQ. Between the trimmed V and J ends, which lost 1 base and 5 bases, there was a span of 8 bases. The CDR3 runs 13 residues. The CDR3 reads CASSLERDTEAFF. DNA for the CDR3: TGTGCCAGCAGCTTAGAAAGGGATACTGAAGCTTTCTTT.

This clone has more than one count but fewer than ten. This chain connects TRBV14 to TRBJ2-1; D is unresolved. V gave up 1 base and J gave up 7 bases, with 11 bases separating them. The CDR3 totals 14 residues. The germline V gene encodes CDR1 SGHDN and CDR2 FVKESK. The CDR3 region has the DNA TGTGCCAGCAGCCAAGTTTCCGGGTGGAATGAGCAGTTCTTC. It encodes CASSQVSGWNEQFF. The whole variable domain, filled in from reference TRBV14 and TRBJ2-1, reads EAGVTQFPSHSVIEKGQTVTLRCDPISGHDNLYWYRRVMGKEIKFLLHFVKESKQDESGMPNNRFLAERTGGTYSTLKVQPAELEDSGVYFCASSQVSGWNEQFFGPGTRLTVL.

Here the CDR3 reads CASSPVTSGLETQYF. CDR3 nucleotide sequence: TGTGCCAGCTCACCAGTGACTAGCGGATTAGAGACCCAGTACTTC. The chain carries TRBV18 and TRBJ2-5, with 9 bases that match TRBD2. CDR1 and CDR2 from the germline V gene are KGHSH and LQKENI. CDR3 size: 15 residues. Trimming cost V 2 bases and J 4 bases; bases outside gene matches: 5.

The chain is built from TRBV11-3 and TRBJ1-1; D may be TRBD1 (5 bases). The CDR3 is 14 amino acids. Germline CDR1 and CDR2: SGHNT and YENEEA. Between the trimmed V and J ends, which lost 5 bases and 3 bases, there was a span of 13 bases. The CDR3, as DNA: TGTGCCAGCAGCGCTGGGGGGGGATACACTGAAGCTTTCTTT. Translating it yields CASSAGGGYTEAFF. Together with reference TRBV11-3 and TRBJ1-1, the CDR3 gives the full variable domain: EAGVVQSPRYKIIEKKQPVAFWCNPISGHNTLYWYLQNLGQGPELLIRYENEEAVDDSQLPKDRFSAERLKGVDSTLKIQPAELGDSAVYLCASSAGGGYTEAFFGQGTRLTVV.

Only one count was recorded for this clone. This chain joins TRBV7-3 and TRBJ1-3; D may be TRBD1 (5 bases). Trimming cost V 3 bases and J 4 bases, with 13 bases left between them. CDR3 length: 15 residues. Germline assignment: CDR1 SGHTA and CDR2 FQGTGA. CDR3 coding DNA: TGTGCCAGCAGCTTTTCCAGGGCATCGGGAAACACCATATATTTT. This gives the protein CASSFSRASGNTIYF.

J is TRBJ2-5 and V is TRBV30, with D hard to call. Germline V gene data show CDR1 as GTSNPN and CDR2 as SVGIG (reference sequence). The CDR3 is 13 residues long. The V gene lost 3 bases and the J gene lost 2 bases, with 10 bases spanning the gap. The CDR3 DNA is TGTGCCTGGAGCCAAAATAGGCAAGAGACCCAGTACTTC. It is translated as CAWSQNRQETQYF. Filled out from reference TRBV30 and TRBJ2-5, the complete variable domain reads SQTIHQWPATLVQPVGSPLSLECTVEGTSNPNLYWYRQAAGRGLQLLFYSVGIGQISSEVPQNLSASRPQDRQFILSSKKLLLSDSGFYLCAWSQNRQETQYFGPGTRLLVL.

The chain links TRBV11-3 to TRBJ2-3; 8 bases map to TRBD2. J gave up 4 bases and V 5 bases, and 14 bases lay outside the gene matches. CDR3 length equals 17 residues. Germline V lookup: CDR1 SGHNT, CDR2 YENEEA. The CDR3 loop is CASSTPLERESPDTQYF. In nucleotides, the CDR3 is TGTGCCAGCAGCACCCCCCTAGAGCGGGAGAGTCCAGATACGCAGTATTTT.

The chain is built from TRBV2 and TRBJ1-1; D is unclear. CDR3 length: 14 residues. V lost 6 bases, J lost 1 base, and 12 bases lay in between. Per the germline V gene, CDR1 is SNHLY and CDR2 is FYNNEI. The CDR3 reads CASSAGPTNTEAFF. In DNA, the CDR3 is TGTGCCAGCAGCGCCGGACCCACGAACACTGAAGCTTTCTTT.

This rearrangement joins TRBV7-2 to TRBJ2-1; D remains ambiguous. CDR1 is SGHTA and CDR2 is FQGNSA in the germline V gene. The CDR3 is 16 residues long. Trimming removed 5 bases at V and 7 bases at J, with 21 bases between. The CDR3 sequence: CASSRQVSISGNEQFF. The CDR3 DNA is TGTGCCAGCAGCCGGCAGGTCTCGATATCTGGAAATGAGCAGTTCTTC.

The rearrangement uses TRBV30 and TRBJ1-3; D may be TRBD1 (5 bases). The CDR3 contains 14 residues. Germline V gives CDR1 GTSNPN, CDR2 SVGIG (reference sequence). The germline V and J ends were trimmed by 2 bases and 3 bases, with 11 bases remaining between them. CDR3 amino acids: CAWSPTAFGNTIYF. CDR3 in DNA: TGTGCCTGGAGTCCGACAGCTTTTGGAAACACCATATATTTT. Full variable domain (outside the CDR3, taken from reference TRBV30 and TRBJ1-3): SQTIHQWPATLVQPVGSPLSLECTVEGTSNPNLYWYRQAAGRGLQLLFYSVGIGQISSEVPQNLSASRPQDRQFILSSKKLLLSDSGFYLCAWSPTAFGNTIYFGEGSWLTVV.

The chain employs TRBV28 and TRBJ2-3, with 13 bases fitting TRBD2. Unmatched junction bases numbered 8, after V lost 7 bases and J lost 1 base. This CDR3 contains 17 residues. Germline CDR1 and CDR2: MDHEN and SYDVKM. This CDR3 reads CASILSGLAGRTDTQYF. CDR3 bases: TGTGCCAGCATTCTATCGGGACTAGCGGGACGCACAGATACGCAGTATTTT.

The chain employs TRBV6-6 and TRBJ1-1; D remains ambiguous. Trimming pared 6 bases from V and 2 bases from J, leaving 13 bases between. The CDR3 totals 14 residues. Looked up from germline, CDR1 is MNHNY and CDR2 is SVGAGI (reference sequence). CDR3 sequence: CASRDTGPNTEAFF. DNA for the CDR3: TGTGCCAGCAGGGATACGGGCCCCAACACTGAAGCTTTCTTT.

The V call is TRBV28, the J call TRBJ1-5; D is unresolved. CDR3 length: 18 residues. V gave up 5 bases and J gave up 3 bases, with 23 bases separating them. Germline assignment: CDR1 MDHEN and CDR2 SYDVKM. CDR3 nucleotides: TGTGCCAGCAGTACTCGACTTCGAGCCAAGGGCACCAATCAGCCCCAGCATTTT. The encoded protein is CASSTRLRAKGTNQPQHF.

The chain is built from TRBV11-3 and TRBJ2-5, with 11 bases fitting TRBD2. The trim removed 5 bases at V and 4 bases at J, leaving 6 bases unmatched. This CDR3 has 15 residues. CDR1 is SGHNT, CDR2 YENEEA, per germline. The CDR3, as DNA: TGTGCCAGCAGCGGACTGACTAGCGGGGCAGAGACCCAGTACTTC. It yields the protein CASSGLTSGAETQYF.

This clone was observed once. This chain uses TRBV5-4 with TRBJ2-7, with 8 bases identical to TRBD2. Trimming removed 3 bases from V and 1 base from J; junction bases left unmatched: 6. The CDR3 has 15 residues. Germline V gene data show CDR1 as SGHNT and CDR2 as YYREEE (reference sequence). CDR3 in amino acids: CASSSRSGSSYEQYF. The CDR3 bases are TGTGCCAGCAGCTCCCGGAGCGGGAGTTCCTACGAGCAGTACTTC.

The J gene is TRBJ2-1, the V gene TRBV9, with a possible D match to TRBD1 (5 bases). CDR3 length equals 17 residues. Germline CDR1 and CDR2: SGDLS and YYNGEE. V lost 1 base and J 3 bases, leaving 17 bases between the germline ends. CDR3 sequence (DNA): TGTGCCAGCAGCGTACAGGGCTACGCACAGTTCTACAATGAGCAGTTCTTC. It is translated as CASSVQGYAQFYNEQFF.